The 30 T cell receptor beta chains presented below share a single source sample, sequenced in a study of STAT5B mutations in CD4+ large granular lymphocyte leukemia. TCRdb keeps only in-frame clones here, not all; method: immunoSEQ multiplex PCR. The sample has more than 3,000 clones, approximately 85% seen once; the top ten hold 2% to 3%. Input material: CD4+ T cells from blood buffy coats. All receptors derive from a human donor in good health.

This clone appeared a single time. This chain joins TRBV28 and TRBJ2-7; maybe TRBD1 (6 bases). Trimming stripped 6 bases from V and 2 bases from J, with 23 bases between. The CDR3 is made up of 17 amino acids. CDR1 and CDR2 (germline): MDHEN, SYDVKM. CDR3 residues: CASRTDRAAVMPYEQYF. The CDR3 DNA reads TGTGCCAGCAGGACGGACAGAGCAGCGGTTATGCCCTACGAGCAGTACTTC.

J is TRBJ2-7 and V is TRBV19, with D possibly called TRBD1 or TRBD2 (6 bases each). The germline V and J ends were trimmed by 4 bases and 1 base, with 14 bases remaining between them. CDR3 length: 15 residues. Germline lookup yields CDR1 LNHDA and CDR2 SQIVND (reference sequence). The CDR3 spells CASSKEGQVSYEQYF. The CDR3, as DNA: TGTGCCAGTAGTAAGGAGGGACAAGTATCCTACGAGCAGTACTTC.

V and J are TRBV6-5 and TRBJ2-7; 9 nucleotides match TRBD1. Germline V CDR1 and CDR2: MNHEY, SVGAGI. Trimming removed 6 bases from V and 4 bases from J; junction bases left unmatched: 4. The CDR3 runs to 13 residues. The CDR3 loop is CASSWGQGYEQYF. CDR3 DNA: TGTGCCAGCAGCTGGGGACAGGGATACGAGCAGTACTTC.

The rearrangement joins TRBV27 to TRBJ2-7; TRBD1 agrees at 8 bases. V lost 5 bases, J lost 4 bases, and 7 bases stayed unmatched. Germline CDR1 and CDR2: MNHEY and SMNVEV (reference sequence). CDR3 length: 14 residues. CDR3 DNA sequence: TGTGCCAGCAGTCCAGGACAGGGTATGTACGAGCAGTACTTC. Its translation: CASSPGQGMYEQYF.

This clone has just one count. V and J are TRBV2 and TRBJ2-2; 11 nucleotides align to TRBD2. Germline lookup yields CDR1 SNHLY and CDR2 FYNNEI. CDR3 length equals 18 residues. Trimming removed 8 bases from V and 7 bases from J; junction bases left unmatched: 18. The CDR3 DNA sequence: TGTGCCAGCCCCGGAACTAGCGGGAGTATCGTGGGTGGCGGGGAGCTGTTTTTT. Translating gives CASPGTSGSIVGGGELFF.

The table lists this clone with a few counts. The chain is built from TRBV6-6 and TRBJ1-5; 9 bases agree with TRBD1. J was trimmed by 9 bases and V by 6 bases; bases with no gene match: 9. Germline lookup yields CDR1 MNHNY and CDR2 SVGAGI (reference sequence). This CDR3 has 14 residues. This CDR3 reads CASRVTGGDGPQHF. CDR3 nucleotide sequence: TGTGCCAGCAGGGTAACAGGGGGCGATGGGCCCCAGCATTTT.

The chain employs TRBV11-1 and TRBJ2-1, with 8 nucleotides matching TRBD1. The junction had 10 bases not matched to a gene; V was cut back by 4 bases and J by 5 bases. CDR3 length: 16 residues. Germline loops: CDR1 SGHAT, CDR2 FQDESV (reference sequence). The DNA for the CDR3 is TGTGCCAGCAGCTCCGGGACAGGTTATCCACACAATGAGCAGTTCTTC. It specifies CASSSGTGYPHNEQFF.

The chain employs TRBV15 and TRBJ2-7; the D call may be TRBD1 or TRBD2 (6 bases each). CDR1 is LNHNV, CDR2 YYDKDF, per germline (reference sequence). Trimming took off 5 bases at V and 1 base at J, with 12 bases between the two ends. CDR3 length: 14 amino acids. The CDR3 DNA reads TGTGCCACCAGCCCGGAGGGGGATTCCTACGAGCAGTACTTC. Translating gives CATSPEGDSYEQYF.

The rearrangement joins TRBV6-6 to TRBJ1-5; D is uncertain. Germline V CDR1 and CDR2: MNHNY, SVGAGI (reference sequence). With 2 bases removed from V and 1 base from J, the gap between germline ends came to 6 bases. This CDR3 has 14 amino acids. The chain's CDR3 is CASSYGASNQPQHF. The DNA of the CDR3 is TGTGCCAGCAGTTACGGTGCAAGCAATCAGCCCCAGCATTTT.

V usage is TRBV28 and J usage is TRBJ2-3; the match to TRBD2 covers 9 bases. Trimming cost V 5 bases and J 2 bases; bases outside gene matches: 8. Germline V gene sequence: CDR1 MDHEN, CDR2 SYDVKM. CDR3 length equals 16 residues. The CDR3 DNA follows: TGTGCCAGCAGTCCAGGTAGCGGGGGCATCACAGATACGCAGTATTTT. Residues: CASSPGSGGITDTQYF. Variable domain in full (rest from reference TRBV28 and TRBJ2-3): DVKVTQSSRYLVKRTGEKVFLECVQDMDHENMFWYRQDPGLGLRLIYFSYDVKMKEKGDIPEGYSVSREKKERFSLILESASTNQTSMYLCASSPGSGGITDTQYFGPGTRLTVL.

This chain links TRBV4-2 with TRBJ1-1; perhaps TRBD1 as D (5 bases). Deletions cut 2 bases from V and 5 bases from J, with 9 bases between. Germline values: CDR1 LGHNA, CDR2 YNFKEQ. The CDR3 has 13 residues. The CDR3 is CASSQLGETEAFF. DNA for the CDR3: TGTGCCAGCAGCCAATTGGGGGAAACTGAAGCTTTCTTT.

This clone was seen more than once but under ten times. The chain recombines TRBV21-1 with TRBJ2-5; the table's D call, TRBD1, was not checked against the DNA. TRBV21-1 is designated a pseudogene. The CDR3 loop spans 13 amino acids. DNA for the CDR3: TGTGCCAGCAGCAGGGACAGGGGACAGACCCAGTACTTC. Translation gives CASSRDRGQTQYF.

The J gene is TRBJ2-4, the V gene TRBV21-1; the table's TRBD2 call for D was not verified on the DNA. TRBV21-1 is a known pseudogene. The CDR3 has 18 residues. The CDR3 coding sequence is TGTGCCAGCAGCAATGAACCAAGGGAGGAACTAGCCAAAAACATTCAGTACTTC. Its protein is CASSNEPREELAKNIQYF.

The chain links TRBV2 to TRBJ1-1, with a tentative D call TRBD1 (5 bases). The germline V and J ends were trimmed by 2 bases and 3 bases, with 22 bases remaining between them. This CDR3 spans 18 amino acids. Germline V lookup: CDR1 SNHLY, CDR2 FYNNEI. In nucleotides, the CDR3 is TGTGCCAGCAGTGAACAGAAATGGGGAGGGGCGAGGTACACTGAAGCTTTCTTT. This codes for CASSEQKWGGARYTEAFF.

This clone appeared a few times. V is TRBV27 and J is TRBJ2-2; D remains ambiguous. Germline CDR1 reads MNHEY; CDR2 reads SMNVEV (reference sequence). The CDR3 has 11 amino acids. Trimming left V 6 bases short and J 1 base short, with 0 bases between. CDR3 region: CASRNTGELFF. CDR3 nucleotides: TGTGCCAGCAGGAACACCGGGGAGCTGTTTTTT.

The rearrangement links TRBV18 to TRBJ2-7, with 12 bases matching TRBD1. Germline-derived CDR1 and CDR2 are KGHSH and LQKENI. The CDR3 has 15 amino acids. Germline trimming cut 5 bases from V and 4 bases from J; bases unmatched to any gene: 6. The CDR3 coding sequence is TGTGCCAGCTCAACCCAGGGACAGGGGGCTTACGAGCAGTACTTC. Its protein is CASSTQGQGAYEQYF.

V gene TRBV27 combines with J gene TRBJ2-1; 9 bases match TRBD2. The CDR3 runs 15 residues. V trimming: 6 bases; J trimming: 4 bases; junction bases outside the gene matches: 7. Germline V gene data show CDR1 as MNHEY and CDR2 as SMNVEV (reference sequence). The DNA of the CDR3 is TGTGCCAGCAGGGCCGGGACTAGCCCTTACAATGAGCAGTTCTTC. Protein: CASRAGTSPYNEQFF.

V gene TRBV29-1 combines with J gene TRBJ1-2; D is possibly TRBD1 (5 bases). Per germline, CDR1 SQVTM and CDR2 ANQGSEA. CDR3 length: 15 residues. With 3 bases removed from V and 6 bases from J, the gap between germline ends came to 20 bases. The CDR3 spells CSVDSGRATLDGYTF. In nucleotides, the CDR3 is TGCAGCGTTGATTCCGGCAGGGCCACGCTCGATGGCTACACCTTC.

The sample holds one count of this clone. J is TRBJ1-1 and V is TRBV19; no clear D. CDR1 is LNHDA, CDR2 SQIVND, per germline (reference sequence). This CDR3 is 16 amino acids long. The ends were cut back, 3 bases at V and 3 bases at J, with 17 bases in the middle. The CDR3 here is CASSIKTAPKDTEAFF. The CDR3 DNA reads TGTGCCAGTAGTATTAAAACAGCCCCTAAGGACACTGAAGCTTTCTTT.

The chain is built from TRBV4-1 and TRBJ2-7; D possibly matches TRBD1 or TRBD2 (5 bases each). The ends were cut back, 4 bases at V and 4 bases at J, with 11 bases in the middle. CDR3 length: 13 amino acids. Germline lookup yields CDR1 MGHRA and CDR2 YSYEKL. CDR3 residues: CASSLRGDYEQYF. The DNA for the CDR3 is TGCGCCAGCAGCCTTCGAGGGGATTACGAGCAGTACTTC.

Only a few counts were recorded for this clone. The chain carries TRBV6-4 and TRBJ1-1; D ambiguous. V lost 2 bases to trimming and J lost 1 base, with 5 bases between them. The CDR3 runs 13 residues. Germline assignment: CDR1 MRHNA and CDR2 SNTAGT. CDR3 bases: TGTGCCAGCAGTGACCGGTCGAACACTGAAGCTTTCTTT. Amino acid sequence: CASSDRSNTEAFF.

The chain recombines TRBV7-6 with TRBJ1-2; the D gene is possibly TRBD1 (6 bases). V lost 1 base to trimming and J lost 4 bases, with 10 bases between them. CDR1 is SGHVS, CDR2 FNYEAQ, per germline. CDR3 length equals 14 residues. CDR3 coding DNA: TGTGCCAGCAGCTTAGGACAGGATCCCTATGGCTACACCTTC. It translates to CASSLGQDPYGYTF.

The chain carries TRBV27 and TRBJ2-1; D is unresolved. The CDR3 loop spans 15 amino acids. Trimming took off 1 base at V and 8 bases at J, with 15 bases between the two ends. Germline assignment: CDR1 MNHEY and CDR2 SMNVEV (reference sequence). The CDR3 is CASSLLGSLGDEQFF. The CDR3 DNA follows: TGTGCCAGCAGTTTATTGGGCTCTCTTGGAGATGAGCAGTTCTTC.

This clone was seen once. The chain joins TRBV30 to TRBJ2-3; 8 bases agree with TRBD1. The CDR3 spans 16 residues. From germline, CDR1 is GTSNPN and CDR2 SVGIG (reference sequence). J lost 0 bases, V lost 1 base, and 6 bases had no gene match. This CDR3 reads CAWSGPDRGSTDTQYF. For the CDR3, the DNA is TGTGCCTGGAGTGGCCCAGACAGGGGTAGCACAGATACGCAGTATTTT. The complete variable domain, with remaining parts taken from reference TRBV30 and TRBJ2-3, reads SQTIHQWPATLVQPVGSPLSLECTVEGTSNPNLYWYRQAAGRGLQLLFYSVGIGQISSEVPQNLSASRPQDRQFILSSKKLLLSDSGFYLCAWSGPDRGSTDTQYFGPGTRLTVL.

The genes are TRBV7-9 and TRBJ2-7, with 9 bases matching TRBD2. The length of the CDR3 is 14 residues. V lost 8 bases, J lost 1 base, and 6 bases stayed unmatched. Germline values: CDR1 SEHNR, CDR2 FQNEAQ (reference sequence). This CDR3 is CASGGAGGSYEQYF. Written as DNA, the CDR3 is TGTGCCAGCGGCGGAGCGGGAGGATCCTACGAGCAGTACTTC. Looking up the rest from reference TRBV7-9 and TRBJ2-7 gives the full variable domain: DTGVSQNPRHKITKRGQNVTFRCDPISEHNRLYWYRQTLGQGPEFLTYFQNEAQLEKSRLLSDRFSAERPKGSFSTLEIQRTEQGDSAMYLCASGGAGGSYEQYFGPGTRLTVT.

The rearrangement joins TRBV27 to TRBJ2-1, with D possibly being TRBD1 or TRBD2 (5 bases each). Germline V gene data show CDR1 as MNHEY and CDR2 as SMNVEV (reference sequence). The V end was cut by 6 bases, the J end by 8 bases, with 17 bases between. There are 14 residues in the CDR3. CDR3 loop: CASRPGRGIHEQFF. The CDR3 bases are TGTGCCAGCAGACCGGGACGGGGAATCCATGAGCAGTTCTTC.

The J gene is TRBJ2-3, the V gene TRBV6-1; tentative D call: TRBD2 (6 bases). V gave up 4 bases and J gave up 1 base, with 15 bases separating them. Germline assignment: CDR1 MNHNS and CDR2 SASEGT. This CDR3 contains 16 residues. CDR3 in DNA: TGTGCCAGCAGTGGTCTAGGAGGGAGTGGCACAGATACGCAGTATTTT. Translation: CASSGLGGSGTDTQYF.

The CDR3 DNA is TGTGCCAGCAGCCCAGGGACTAGCGGGTGGGAGACCCAGTACTTC. Its translation: CASSPGTSGWETQYF. The V gene is TRBV7-2, the J gene TRBJ2-5; 12 nucleotides agree with TRBD2. The CDR3 contains 15 residues. The V gene end was trimmed by 5 bases and the J gene end by 5 bases; junction bases not matched to a gene: 6. Germline V gene data show CDR1 as SGHTA and CDR2 as FQGNSA. Combining the CDR3 with reference TRBV7-2 and TRBJ2-5 gives the whole variable domain GAGVSQSPSNKVTEKGKDVELRCDPISGHTALYWYRQSLGQGLEFLIYFQGNSAPDKSGLPSDRFSAERTGGSVSTLTIQRTQQEDSAVYLCASSPGTSGWETQYFGPGTRLLVL.

The gene calls are TRBV6-1 and TRBJ2-1; D is possibly TRBD1 or TRBD2 (5 bases each). CDR1 and CDR2 from the germline V gene are MNHNS and SASEGT. Trimming took 8 bases from V and 8 from J, leaving 10 bases between them. The CDR3 runs to 11 residues. The CDR3 loop reads CASGDGDEQFF. CDR3 in DNA: TGTGCCAGCGGGGACGGGGATGAGCAGTTCTTC.

The V gene is TRBV30, the J gene TRBJ2-2, with 7 bases aligning to TRBD1. Germline V gives CDR1 GTSNPN, CDR2 SVGIG (reference sequence). The CDR3 length is 13 residues. The CDR3 DNA reads TGTGCGGTGGACAGGACAAAAAGCGGGGAGCTGTTTTTT. Its protein is CAVDRTKSGELFF.